This T cell receptor (beta chain) was retrieved from a study of tumor-infiltrating lymphocytes in primary liver carcinoma. Synthesis of TCR beta cDNA was carried out from 450 to 650 ng total RNA with a constant-region primer. For TCR beta, libraries were produced by three nested multiplex PCR rounds using slightly modified ARM-PCR. Running 10 cycles apiece, the first two PCR rounds relied on TRBV1-TRBV30 forward primers together with a C-beta reverse primer. TCRdb redid the calling of the multiplex PCR reads with MiXCR, one entry per CDR3 protein. Among approximately 190,000 distinct CDR3 sequences, about 82% were seen once, and the ten largest hold 15% to 20%. The roughly 20-31 mg bulk tissue piece was not sorted before simultaneous RNA and DNA extraction. Tumors were each sampled at five separate regions. Of note for this clonotype: The junction does not match germline at one end; this may be a read error.

Germline values: CDR1 MDHEN, CDR2 SYDVKM. CDR3 length equals 16 residues. This TCR was sampled from a man in his forties with primary liver carcinoma and hepatitis B virus infection. The sample was tumor tissue from primary liver carcinoma. V is TRBV28 and J is TRBJ1-5; no definite D call. The CDR3 region is CVSSYSPKLSNQPQHF. CDR3 bases: TGTGTCAGCAGTTATAGCCCCAAGTTATCAAATCAGCCCCAGCATTTT.